The T cell receptor beta chain under discussion was sequenced for a study of blood T cell repertoires in COVID-19. In the study overall: Donors in the United States, Italy and Spain gave samples during acute or convalescent COVID-19. The cDNA or gDNA used as material had been derived from T cells, B-cell-depleted T cells, or PBMCs.

This clone was picked up one time. Per the study methods: Reference gene primer amplification gave estimated nucleated cell counts. The repertoire was sequenced with immunoSEQ multiplex PCR; TCRdb's copy has only in-frame clones and lacks some. V, J and clone size derive from that table, while D and trimming were established from the DNA sequence. The sample yields 150,000 or so clones, roughly 83% seen once. The CDR3 is 14 amino acids. Germline lookup yields CDR1 MNHEY and CDR2 SVGAGI. The V gene lost 4 bases and the J gene lost 5 bases, with 14 bases spanning the gap. The receptor's source is a man aged 50 to 59 who had recovered from COVID-19. This sequence joins TRBV6-5 and TRBJ2-5; possible D gene TRBD1, 6 bases. Sequencing input: PBMCs or T cells enriched from blood (not recorded which). The CDR3 DNA reads as TGTGCCAGCAGTTTGGTGGGGGCGCAGGAGACCCAGTACTTC. As protein: CASSLVGAQETQYF.